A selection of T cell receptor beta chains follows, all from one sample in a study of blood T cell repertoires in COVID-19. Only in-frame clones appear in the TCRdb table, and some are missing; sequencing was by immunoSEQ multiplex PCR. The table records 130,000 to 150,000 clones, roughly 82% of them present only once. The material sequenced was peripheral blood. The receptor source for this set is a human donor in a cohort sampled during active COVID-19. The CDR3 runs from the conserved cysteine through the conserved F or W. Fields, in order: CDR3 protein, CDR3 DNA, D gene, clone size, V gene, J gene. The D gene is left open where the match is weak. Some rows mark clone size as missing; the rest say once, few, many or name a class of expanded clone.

CASRLAGEGTDTQYF,TGCGCCAGCAGACTAGCGGGAGAGGGCACAGATACGCAGTATTTT,TRBD2,.,TRBV5-1,TRBJ2-3
CASSMGSGGPYNEQFF,TGTGCCAGTAGTATGGGTAGCGGGGGGCCATACAATGAGCAGTTCTTC,TRBD2,once,TRBV19,TRBJ2-1
CASSLPGTDEKLFF,TGTGCCAGCAGTCTCCCTGGTACGGATGAAAAACTGTTTTTT,.,.,TRBV2,TRBJ1-4
CASSQVSSGSLGGYNEQFF,TGCGCCAGCAGCCAAGTTTCTAGCGGGAGCTTGGGAGGCTACAATGAGCAGTTCTTC,TRBD2,few,TRBV4-1,TRBJ2-1
CASSVGTSGVLTGEQYF,TGTGCCAGCAGCGTTGGCACCTCTGGGGTCCTAACGGGGGAGCAGTACTTC,.,.,TRBV9,TRBJ2-7
CASPFLQGYEQYF,TGCGCCAGCCCATTTTTACAGGGCTACGAGCAGTACTTC,.,.,TRBV10-1,TRBJ2-7
CASSQGQGIAGANVLTF,TGTGCCAGCAGCCAAGGACAGGGGATCGCTGGGGCCAACGTCCTGACTTTC,TRBD1,.,TRBV14,TRBJ2-6
CASSLRGRGDQPQHF,TGTGCCAGCAGTTTAAGAGGCAGGGGAGATCAGCCCCAGCATTTT,.,.,TRBV28,TRBJ1-5
CASSLGSYGYTF,TGTGCCAGCAGTTTGGGCAGCTATGGCTACACCTTC,.,once,TRBV12-3/TRBV12-4,TRBJ1-2
CASSPTKTRGQETQYF,TGTGCCAGCAGCCCAACCAAGACCCGGGGCCAAGAGACCCAGTACTTC,.,.,TRBV4-2,TRBJ2-5
CASSQGIAGDRETQYF,TGTGCCAGCAGCCAAGGGATAGCGGGAGATAGAGAGACCCAGTACTTC,TRBD2,.,TRBV3-1/TRBV3-2,TRBJ2-5
CASSYSLQGGNEQFF,TGTGCCAGCAGTTACTCGTTACAGGGAGGGAATGAGCAGTTCTTC,.,.,TRBV6-6,TRBJ2-1
CASSSNGQLLYTF,TGTGCCAGCAGCTCGAATGGACAGCTCCTCTACACCTTC,.,.,TRBV5-5,TRBJ1-2
CASSDSGDTQYF,TGTGCCAGCAGTGACTCCGGAGATACGCAGTATTTT,.,once,TRBV6-4,TRBJ2-3
CASSELDSRYGYTF,TGTGCCAGCAGTGAATTAGACAGCCGGTATGGCTACACCTTC,.,.,TRBV25-1,TRBJ1-2
CASSLQGALHLFF,TGTGCCAGCAGCCTACAGGGGGCTCTTCATCTGTTTTTT,TRBD1,.,TRBV27,TRBJ1-4
CASSDGTAGQPQHF,TGTGCCAGCAGTGATGGCACGGCAGGGCAGCCCCAGCATTTT,.,.,TRBV2,TRBJ1-5
CASSQFGTVQETQYF,TGCGCCAGCAGCCAATTCGGGACAGTACAAGAGACCCAGTACTTC,TRBD1,.,TRBV4-1,TRBJ2-5
CASSSWEGMDEKLFF,TGTGCCAGCAGCTCCTGGGAGGGTATGGACGAAAAACTGTTTTTT,.,once,TRBV21-1,TRBJ1-4
CASSLGGKENTEAFF,TGTGCCAGCAGCTTAGGAGGGAAAGAGAACACTGAAGCTTTCTTT,.,.,TRBV5-4,TRBJ1-1
CASTPNTGGSNTEAFF,TGTGCCAGCACCCCTAACACGGGGGGCTCGAACACTGAAGCTTTCTTT,.,.,TRBV7-8,TRBJ1-1
CASSTPAGGPYGYTF,TGTGCCAGCAGTACCCCGGCGGGGGGCCCCTATGGCTACACCTTC,.,.,TRBV28,TRBJ1-2
CASSANPGVKEYF,TGTGCCAGCTCCGCCAACCCCGGGGTCAAGGAGTATTTT,.,.,TRBV18,TRBJ2-3
CASGDRSAPTNEKLFF,TGTGCTAGTGGGGACAGGTCCGCCCCAACTAATGAAAAACTGTTTTTT,TRBD1,.,TRBV12-5,TRBJ1-4
CASSDGTSGGQFF,TGTGCCAGCAGTGACGGGACTAGCGGGGGGCAGTTCTTC,TRBD2,.,TRBV6-4,TRBJ2-1
CASSLGLAGVEQFF,TGCGCCAGCAGCCTGGGACTAGCGGGAGTTGAGCAGTTCTTC,TRBD2,.,TRBV5-1,TRBJ2-1
CSVEEAGDDQFF,TGCAGCGTTGAAGAGGCAGGGGATGATCAGTTCTTC,.,once,TRBV29-1,TRBJ2-1
CASSVGGRAAHEQYF,TGTGCCAGCAGCGTAGGCGGCAGGGCAGCCCACGAGCAGTACTTC,.,few,TRBV9,TRBJ2-7
CASSQRQGRDGYTF,TGTGCCAGTAGTCAAAGGCAGGGGCGAGATGGCTACACCTTC,.,.,TRBV19,TRBJ1-2
CASSSSATNNEQFF,TGTGCCAGCAGCTCCTCGGCAACTAACAATGAGCAGTTCTTC,.,.,TRBV7-3,TRBJ2-1
CASSSGANQETQYF,TGTGCCAGTAGTAGCGGGGCGAACCAAGAGACCCAGTACTTC,.,.,TRBV19,TRBJ2-5
CASSYSGQSYEQYF,TGTGCCAGCAGTTACTCGGGACAGTCCTACGAGCAGTACTTC,TRBD1,.,TRBV6-2/TRBV6-3,TRBJ2-7
CASSNTRSAGTDTQYF,TGCGCCAGCAGCAATACCCGCTCAGCGGGCACAGATACGCAGTATTTT,.,.,TRBV5-1,TRBJ2-3
CASSLEGQLSGNTIYF,TGTGCCAGCAGCTTAGAGGGACAGCTCTCTGGAAACACCATATATTTT,TRBD1,.,TRBV7-6,TRBJ1-3
CASSAGLFNSPLHF,TGTGCCAGCAGCGCTGGACTCTTCAATTCACCCCTCCACTTT,.,.,TRBV9,TRBJ1-6
CASRVAKYRGNQPQHF,TGTGCCAGCAGGGTTGCCAAATACAGGGGTAATCAGCCCCAGCATTTT,TRBD1,few,TRBV28,TRBJ1-5
CASSLPLQGEQYF,TGTGCCAGCAGTTTACCCTTACAGGGGGAGCAGTACTTC,TRBD1,few,TRBV28,TRBJ2-7
CASSGQGAGQPQHF,TGTGCCAGCAGTGGGCAGGGGGCAGGTCAGCCCCAGCATTTT,TRBD1,.,TRBV2,TRBJ1-5
CASSRTPYNEQFF,TGTGCCAGCAGCCGGACACCTTACAATGAGCAGTTCTTC,.,few,TRBV6-5,TRBJ2-1
CASSQYAAPGQGVNQPQHF,TGTGCCAGCAGCCAATACGCGGCCCCCGGACAGGGTGTCAATCAGCCCCAGCATTTT,TRBD1,many,TRBV4-2,TRBJ1-5
CASSEASSGEADTQYF,TGTGCCAGCAGTGAAGCGAGCTCGGGGGAGGCAGATACGCAGTATTTT,.,few,TRBV2,TRBJ2-3
CASSQRDSQVNTEAFF,TGTGCCAGCAGCCAACGTGATTCCCAGGTGAACACTGAAGCTTTCTTT,.,.,TRBV4-2,TRBJ1-1
CASSLSGSSYNEQFF,TGTGCCAGCAGCCTAAGCGGGAGCTCCTACAATGAGCAGTTCTTC,TRBD2,.,TRBV7-2,TRBJ2-1
CASSLTGDNSPLHF,TGTGCCAGCAGTTTGACAGGGGATAATTCACCCCTCCACTTT,TRBD1,.,TRBV5-6,TRBJ1-6
CASSRANVDTQYF,TGTGCCAGCAGCCGGGCGAATGTAGATACGCAGTATTTT,.,.,TRBV4-2,TRBJ2-3
CASSPDSNQPQHF,TGTGCCAGCAGTCCAGATAGCAATCAGCCCCAGCATTTT,.,.,TRBV27,TRBJ1-5
CASSQLPSGRAYNEQFF,TGCGCCAGCAGCCAACTGCCTAGCGGGCGGGCCTACAATGAGCAGTTCTTC,TRBD2,.,TRBV4-1,TRBJ2-1
CASSLEVHGGAPNYGYTF,TGCGCCAGCAGCTTGGAGGTCCACGGGGGTGCCCCTAACTATGGCTACACCTTC,.,.,TRBV5-1,TRBJ1-2
CASSLPAAGATQYF,TGTGCCAGCAGCTTACCAGCCGCGGGGGCCACGCAGTATTTT,.,.,TRBV7-2,TRBJ2-3
CASSASLMNYGYTF,TGTGCCAGCAGTGCGAGCTTAATGAACTATGGCTACACCTTC,.,.,TRBV2,TRBJ1-2
CASSYEGQGNTEAFF,TGTGCCAGTAGTTATGAGGGACAGGGGAACACTGAAGCTTTCTTT,TRBD1,once,TRBV19,TRBJ1-1
CASSLAQGFYEQYF,TGTGCCAGCAGCTTAGCACAGGGCTTCTACGAGCAGTACTTC,.,.,TRBV7-9,TRBJ2-7
CASSSWTVDQPQHF,TGTGCCAGCAGTTCATGGACAGTTGATCAGCCCCAGCATTTT,.,.,TRBV28,TRBJ1-5
CASSEAGHDEQFF,TGTGCCAGCAGTGAAGCGGGGCACGATGAGCAGTTCTTC,.,once,TRBV6-1,TRBJ2-1
CASSDAGGGALKTQYF,TGTGCCAGCAGCGACGCGGGAGGGGGCGCCTTGAAGACCCAGTACTTC,TRBD2,once,TRBV7-8,TRBJ2-5